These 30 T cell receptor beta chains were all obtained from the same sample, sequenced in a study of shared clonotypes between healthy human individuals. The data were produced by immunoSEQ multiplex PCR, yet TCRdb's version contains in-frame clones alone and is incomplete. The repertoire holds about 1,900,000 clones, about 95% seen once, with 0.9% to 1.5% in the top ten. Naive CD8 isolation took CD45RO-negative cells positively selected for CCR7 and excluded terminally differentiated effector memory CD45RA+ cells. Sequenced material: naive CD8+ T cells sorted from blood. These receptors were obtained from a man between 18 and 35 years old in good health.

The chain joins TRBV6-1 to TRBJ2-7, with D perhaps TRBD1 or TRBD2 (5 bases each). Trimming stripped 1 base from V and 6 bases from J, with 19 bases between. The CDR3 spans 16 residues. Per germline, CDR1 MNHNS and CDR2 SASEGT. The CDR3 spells CASSEGGEGIGPEQYF. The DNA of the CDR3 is TGTGCCAGCAGTGAAGGGGGAGAGGGGATTGGCCCCGAGCAGTACTTC.

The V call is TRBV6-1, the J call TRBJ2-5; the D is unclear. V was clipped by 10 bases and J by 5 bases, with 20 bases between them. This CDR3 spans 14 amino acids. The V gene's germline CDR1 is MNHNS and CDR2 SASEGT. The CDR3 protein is CATQPGPLEETQYF. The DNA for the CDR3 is TGTGCCACCCAACCCGGCCCCCTCGAGGAGACCCAGTACTTC.

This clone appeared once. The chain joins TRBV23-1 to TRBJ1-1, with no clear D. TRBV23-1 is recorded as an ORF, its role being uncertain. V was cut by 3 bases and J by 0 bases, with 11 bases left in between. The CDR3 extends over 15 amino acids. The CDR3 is CASSQTFGMNTEAFF. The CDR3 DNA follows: TGCGCCAGCAGTCAGACGTTTGGCATGAACACTGAAGCTTTCTTT.

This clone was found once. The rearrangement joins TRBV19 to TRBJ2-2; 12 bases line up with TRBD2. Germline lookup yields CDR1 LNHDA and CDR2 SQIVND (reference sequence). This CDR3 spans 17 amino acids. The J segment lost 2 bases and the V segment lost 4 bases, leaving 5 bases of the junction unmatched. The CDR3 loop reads CASSTSGRDFNTGELFF. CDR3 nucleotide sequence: TGTGCCAGTAGTACTAGCGGGAGGGACTTTAACACCGGGGAGCTGTTTTTT.

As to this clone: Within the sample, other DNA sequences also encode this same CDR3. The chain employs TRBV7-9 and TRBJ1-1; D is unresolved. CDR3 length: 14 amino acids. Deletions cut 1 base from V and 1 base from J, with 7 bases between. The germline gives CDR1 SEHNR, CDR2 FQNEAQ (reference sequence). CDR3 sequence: CASSLVLGNTEAFF. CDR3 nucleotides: TGTGCCAGCAGCTTAGTGCTCGGGAACACTGAAGCTTTCTTT.

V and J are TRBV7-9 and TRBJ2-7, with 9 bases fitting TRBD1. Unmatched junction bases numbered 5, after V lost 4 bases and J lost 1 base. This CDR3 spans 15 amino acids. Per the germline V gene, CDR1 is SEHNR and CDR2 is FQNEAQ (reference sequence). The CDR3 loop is CASSSSGTGSYEQYF. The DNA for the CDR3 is TGTGCCAGCAGCTCCTCCGGGACAGGGTCCTACGAGCAGTACTTC.

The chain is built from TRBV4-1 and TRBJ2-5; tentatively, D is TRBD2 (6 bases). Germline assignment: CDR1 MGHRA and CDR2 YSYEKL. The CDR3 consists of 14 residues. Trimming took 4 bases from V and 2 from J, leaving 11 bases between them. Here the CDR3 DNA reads TGCGCCAGCAGCCTGGGGACTTATCAAGAGACCCAGTACTTC. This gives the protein CASSLGTYQETQYF.

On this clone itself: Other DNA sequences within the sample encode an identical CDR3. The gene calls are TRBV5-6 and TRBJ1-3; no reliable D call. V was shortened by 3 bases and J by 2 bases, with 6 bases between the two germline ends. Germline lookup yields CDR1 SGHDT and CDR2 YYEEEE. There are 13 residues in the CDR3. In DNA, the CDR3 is TGTGCCAGCAGCTCGGGTGCTGGAAACACCATATATTTT. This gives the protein CASSSGAGNTIYF.

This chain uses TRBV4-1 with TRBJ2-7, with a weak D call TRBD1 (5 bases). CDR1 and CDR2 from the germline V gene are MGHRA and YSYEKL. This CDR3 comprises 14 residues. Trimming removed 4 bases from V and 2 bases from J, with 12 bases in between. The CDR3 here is CASSPTTATYEQYF. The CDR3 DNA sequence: TGCGCCAGCAGCCCAACGACAGCCACCTACGAGCAGTACTTC.

The CDR3 sequence is CASSLTGVGYEQYF. The CDR3 DNA follows: TGTGCCAGCAGCCTGACAGGGGTCGGCTACGAGCAGTACTTC. This rearrangement joins TRBV11-2 to TRBJ2-7, with 8 bases fitting TRBD1. The CDR3 extends over 14 amino acids. The V segment lost 5 bases and the J segment 3 bases; nucleotides outside the gene matches: 6. Germline V gene lookup returns CDR1 SGHAT and CDR2 FQNNGV.

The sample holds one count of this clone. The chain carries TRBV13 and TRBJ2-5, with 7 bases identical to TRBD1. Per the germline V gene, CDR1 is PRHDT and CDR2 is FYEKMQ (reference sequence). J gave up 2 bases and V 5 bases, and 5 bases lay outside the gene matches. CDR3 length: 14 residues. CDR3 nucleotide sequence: TGTGCCAGCAGCCCTAGGGACAGACAAGAGACCCAGTACTTC. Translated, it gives CASSPRDRQETQYF.

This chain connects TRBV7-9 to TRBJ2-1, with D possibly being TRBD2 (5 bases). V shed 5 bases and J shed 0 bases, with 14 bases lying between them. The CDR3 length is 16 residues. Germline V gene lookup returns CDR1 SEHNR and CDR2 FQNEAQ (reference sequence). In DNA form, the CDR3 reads TGTGCCAGCAGCACCGATAGCGCGGCCTCCTACAATGAGCAGTTCTTC. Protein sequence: CASSTDSAASYNEQFF.

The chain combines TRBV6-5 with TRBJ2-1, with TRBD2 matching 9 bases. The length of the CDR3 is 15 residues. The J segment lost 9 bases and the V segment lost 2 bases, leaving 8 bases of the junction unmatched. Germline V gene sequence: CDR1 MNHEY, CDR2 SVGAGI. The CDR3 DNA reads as TGTGCCAGCAGTTACCATAGCGGGAGTCAACGTGAGCAGTTCTTC. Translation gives CASSYHSGSQREQFF.

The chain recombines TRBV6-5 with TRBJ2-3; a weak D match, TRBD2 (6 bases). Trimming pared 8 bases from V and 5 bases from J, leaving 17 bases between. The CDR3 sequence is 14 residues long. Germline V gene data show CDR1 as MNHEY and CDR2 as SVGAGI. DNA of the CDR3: TGTGCCAGCCGCTTTATACGGGGGAGAGATACGCAGTATTTT. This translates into CASRFIRGRDTQYF.

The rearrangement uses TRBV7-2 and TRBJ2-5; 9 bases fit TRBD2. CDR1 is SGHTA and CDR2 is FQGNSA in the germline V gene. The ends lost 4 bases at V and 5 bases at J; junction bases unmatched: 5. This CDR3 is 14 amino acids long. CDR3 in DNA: TGTGCCAGCAGCTCACCGAGCGGGAGGGAGACCCAGTACTTC. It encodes CASSSPSGRETQYF.

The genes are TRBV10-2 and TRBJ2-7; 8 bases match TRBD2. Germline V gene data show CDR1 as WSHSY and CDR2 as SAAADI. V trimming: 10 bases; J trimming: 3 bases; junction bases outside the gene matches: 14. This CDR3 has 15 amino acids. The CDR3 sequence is CATGGETSGIYEQYF. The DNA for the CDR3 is TGCGCCACCGGGGGGGAAACTAGCGGAATCTACGAGCAGTACTTC.

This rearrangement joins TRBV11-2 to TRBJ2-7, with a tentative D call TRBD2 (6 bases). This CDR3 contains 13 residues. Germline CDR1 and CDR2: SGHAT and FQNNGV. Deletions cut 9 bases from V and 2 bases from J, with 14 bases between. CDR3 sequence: CASRGTVAYEQYF. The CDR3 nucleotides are TGTGCCAGTCGGGGGACGGTTGCCTACGAGCAGTACTTC. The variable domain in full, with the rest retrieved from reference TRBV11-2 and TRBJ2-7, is EAGVAQSPRYKIIEKRQSVAFWCNPISGHATLYWYQQILGQGPKLLIQFQNNGVVDDSQLPKDRFSAERLKGVDSTLKIQPAKLEDSAVYLCASRGTVAYEQYFGPGTRLTVT.

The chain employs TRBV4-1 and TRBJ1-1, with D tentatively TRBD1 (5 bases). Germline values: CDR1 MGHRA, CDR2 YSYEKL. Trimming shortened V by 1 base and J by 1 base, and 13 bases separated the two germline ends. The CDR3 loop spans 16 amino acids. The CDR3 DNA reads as TGCGCCAGCAGCCAAGCTCCGGGGACGGCGAACACTGAAGCTTTCTTT. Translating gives CASSQAPGTANTEAFF.

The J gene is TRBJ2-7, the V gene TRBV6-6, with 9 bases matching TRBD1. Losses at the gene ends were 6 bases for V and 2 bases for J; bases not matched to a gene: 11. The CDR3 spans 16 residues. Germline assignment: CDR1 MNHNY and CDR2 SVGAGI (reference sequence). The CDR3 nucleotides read TGTGCCAGCAGCTCCTGGGTGGGACAGGGAGCCTACGAGCAGTACTTC. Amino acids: CASSSWVGQGAYEQYF.

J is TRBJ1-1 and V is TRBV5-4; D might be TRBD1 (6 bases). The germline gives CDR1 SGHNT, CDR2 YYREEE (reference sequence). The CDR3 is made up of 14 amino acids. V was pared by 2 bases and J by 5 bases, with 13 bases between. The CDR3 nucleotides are TGTGCCAGCAGCTTTCTAGGGGGACTGACTGAAGCTTTCTTT. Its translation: CASSFLGGLTEAFF.

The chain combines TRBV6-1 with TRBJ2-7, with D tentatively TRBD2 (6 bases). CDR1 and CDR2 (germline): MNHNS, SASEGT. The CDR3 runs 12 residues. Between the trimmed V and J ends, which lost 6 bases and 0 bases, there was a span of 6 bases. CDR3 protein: CASRRDSYEQYF. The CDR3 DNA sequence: TGTGCCAGCAGGCGGGACTCCTACGAGCAGTACTTC.

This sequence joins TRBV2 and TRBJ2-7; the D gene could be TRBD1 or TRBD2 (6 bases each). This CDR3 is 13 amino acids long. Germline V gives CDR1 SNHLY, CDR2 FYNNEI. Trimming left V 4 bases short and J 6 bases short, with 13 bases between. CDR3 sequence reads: CASSVVGGSEQYF. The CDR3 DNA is TGTGCCAGCAGTGTAGTAGGGGGGTCCGAGCAGTACTTC.

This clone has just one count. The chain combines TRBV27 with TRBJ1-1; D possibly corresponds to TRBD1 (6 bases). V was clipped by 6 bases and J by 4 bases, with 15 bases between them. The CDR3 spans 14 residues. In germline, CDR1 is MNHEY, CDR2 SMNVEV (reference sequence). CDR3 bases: TGTGCCAGCAGCCAAGGGGGGGTGGGCACTGAAGCTTTCTTT. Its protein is CASSQGGVGTEAFF.

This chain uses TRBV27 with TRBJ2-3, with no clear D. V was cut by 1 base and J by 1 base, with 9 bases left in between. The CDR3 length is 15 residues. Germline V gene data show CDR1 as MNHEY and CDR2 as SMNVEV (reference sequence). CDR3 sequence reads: CASSLFQDGTDTQYF. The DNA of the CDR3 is TGTGCCAGCAGTTTATTCCAAGACGGCACAGATACGCAGTATTTT.

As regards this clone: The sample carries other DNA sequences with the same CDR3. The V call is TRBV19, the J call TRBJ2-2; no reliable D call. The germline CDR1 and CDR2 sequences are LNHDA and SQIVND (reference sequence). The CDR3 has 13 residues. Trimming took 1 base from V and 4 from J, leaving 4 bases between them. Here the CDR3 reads CASSIGSTGELFF. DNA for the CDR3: TGTGCCAGTAGTATAGGTAGCACCGGGGAGCTGTTTTTT.

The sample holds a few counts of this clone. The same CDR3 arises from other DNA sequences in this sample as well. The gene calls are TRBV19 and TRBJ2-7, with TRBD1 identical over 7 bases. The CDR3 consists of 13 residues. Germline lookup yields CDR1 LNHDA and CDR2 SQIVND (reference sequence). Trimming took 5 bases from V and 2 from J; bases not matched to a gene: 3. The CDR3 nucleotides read TGTGCCAGTAGTCCTGGGACAGCCTACGAGCAGTACTTC. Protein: CASSPGTAYEQYF.

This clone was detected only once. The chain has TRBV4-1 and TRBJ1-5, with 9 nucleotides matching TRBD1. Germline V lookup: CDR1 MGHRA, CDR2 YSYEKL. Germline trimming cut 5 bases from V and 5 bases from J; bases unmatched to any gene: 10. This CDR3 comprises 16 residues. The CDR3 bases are TGCGCCAGCAGCGACCGCGGACAGGGGCCGCATCAGCCCCAGCATTTT. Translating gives CASSDRGQGPHQPQHF.

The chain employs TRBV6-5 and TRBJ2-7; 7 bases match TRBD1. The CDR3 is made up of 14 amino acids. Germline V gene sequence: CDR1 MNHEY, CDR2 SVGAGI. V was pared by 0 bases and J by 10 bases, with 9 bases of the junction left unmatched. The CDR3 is CASSYSLFTGVQYF. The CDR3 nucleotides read TGTGCCAGCAGTTACTCCCTTTTCACAGGGGTTCAGTACTTC.

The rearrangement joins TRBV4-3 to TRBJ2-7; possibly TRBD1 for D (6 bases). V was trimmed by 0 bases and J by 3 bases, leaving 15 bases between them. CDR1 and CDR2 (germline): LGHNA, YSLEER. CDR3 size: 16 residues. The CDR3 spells CASSQEQGSPYYEQYF. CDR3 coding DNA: TGCGCCAGCAGCCAAGAACAGGGAAGCCCCTACTACGAGCAGTACTTC.

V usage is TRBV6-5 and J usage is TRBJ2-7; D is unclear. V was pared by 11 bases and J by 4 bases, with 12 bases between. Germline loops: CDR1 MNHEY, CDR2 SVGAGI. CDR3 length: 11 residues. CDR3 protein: CALGMLYEQYF. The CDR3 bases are TGTGCCCTGGGGATGTTATACGAGCAGTACTTC.